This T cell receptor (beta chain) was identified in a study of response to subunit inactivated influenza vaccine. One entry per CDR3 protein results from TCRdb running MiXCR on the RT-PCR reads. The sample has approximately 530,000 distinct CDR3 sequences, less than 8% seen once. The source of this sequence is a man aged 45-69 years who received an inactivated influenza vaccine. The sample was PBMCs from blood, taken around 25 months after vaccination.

The CDR3 DNA reads as TGTGCCAGCAGCCAAATGTTTAGGGTGGACGATAGCTCCTACAATGAGCAGTTCTTC. This codes for CASSQMFRVDDSSYNEQFF. V gene TRBV3-1 combines with J gene TRBJ2-1; D ambiguous. V was trimmed by 2 bases and J by 0 bases, leaving 20 bases between them. Per germline, CDR1 LGHDT and CDR2 YNNKEL (reference sequence). CDR3 length: 19 amino acids.